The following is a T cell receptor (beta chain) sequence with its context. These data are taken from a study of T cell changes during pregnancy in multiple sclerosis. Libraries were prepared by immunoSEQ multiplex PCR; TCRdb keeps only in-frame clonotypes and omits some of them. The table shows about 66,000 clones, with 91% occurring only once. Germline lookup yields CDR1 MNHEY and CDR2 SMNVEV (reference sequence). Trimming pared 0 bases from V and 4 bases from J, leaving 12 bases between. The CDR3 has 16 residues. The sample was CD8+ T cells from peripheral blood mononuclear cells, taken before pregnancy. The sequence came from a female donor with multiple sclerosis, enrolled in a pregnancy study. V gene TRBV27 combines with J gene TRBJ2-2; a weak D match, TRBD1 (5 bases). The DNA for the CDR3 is TGTGCCAGCAGTTTATCGGAAGGGGATGGCACCGGGGAGCTGTTTTTT. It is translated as CASSLSEGDGTGELFF.